These 30 T cell receptor beta chains came from one sample sequenced in a study of post-analysis software for immune sequencing data. General study points: Controls had lower frequencies than patients of roughly five TRBV segments, which included TRBV5-6, TRBV5-1 and TRBV20-1.

These receptors' targets are unknown. Unique molecular identifiers were carried by the TCR beta cDNA libraries. From the PCR reads, TCRdb called clonotypes with MiXCR, one entry per CDR3 protein. This sample has approximately 350,000 distinct CDR3 sequences, with around 33% found just once. Sequenced input: blood. The source of these receptors is a girl between 5 and 17 years old with multiple sclerosis.

This clonotype has a handful of counts. The chain is built from TRBV11-2 and TRBJ2-3; 8 nucleotides agree with TRBD2. The V segment lost 4 bases and the J segment 4 bases; nucleotides outside the gene matches: 7. Germline-derived CDR1 and CDR2 are SGHAT and FQNNGV. This CDR3 region has 15 residues. Written as DNA, the CDR3 is TGTGCCAGCAGCTCCCGGGCCGGGGGGGCAGATACGCAGTATTTT. Translating it yields CASSSRAGGADTQYF.

The chain joins TRBV7-9 to TRBJ1-2, with D unclear. Germline CDR1 is SEHNR and CDR2 is FQNEAQ (reference sequence). The CDR3 spans 15 residues. Trimming pared 2 bases from V and 5 bases from J, leaving 15 bases between. The CDR3 here is CASSLSGTLGYGYTF. DNA of the CDR3: TGTGCCAGCAGCTTATCCGGCACCCTTGGATATGGCTACACCTTC.

The J gene is TRBJ1-1, the V gene TRBV27; tentative D call: TRBD1 (5 bases). Deletions cut 2 bases from V and 11 bases from J, with 12 bases between. Per germline, CDR1 MNHEY and CDR2 SMNVEV (reference sequence). The CDR3 consists of 12 residues. CDR3 in DNA: TGTGCCAGCAGTTTAGGGCAGGGCAGGGCTTTCTTT. Its protein product is CASSLGQGRAFF.

The chain has TRBV5-1 and TRBJ2-7, with D possibly being TRBD1 (6 bases). V was clipped by 4 bases and J by 4 bases, with 15 bases between them. CDR3 size: 14 residues. Germline loops: CDR1 SGHRS, CDR2 YFSETQ. The CDR3: CASSETGTNYEQYF. In DNA, the CDR3 is TGCGCCAGCAGCGAAACAGGGACGAATTACGAGCAGTACTTC.

This rearrangement joins TRBV24-1 to TRBJ1-5; 8 bases match TRBD1. This CDR3 spans 16 amino acids. Germline V gene lookup returns CDR1 KGHDR and CDR2 SFDVKD. Losses at the gene ends were 4 bases for V and 1 base for J; bases not matched to a gene: 5. CDR3 in amino acids: CATSEAGGGSNQPQHF. CDR3 DNA: TGTGCCACCAGTGAGGCAGGGGGCGGCAGCAATCAGCCCCAGCATTTT.

This rearrangement joins TRBV7-3 to TRBJ2-5; 11 bases align to TRBD2. Germline-derived CDR1 and CDR2 are SGHTA and FQGTGA. Losses at the gene ends were 5 bases for V and 2 bases for J; bases not matched to a gene: 7. This CDR3 has 16 amino acids. For the CDR3, the DNA is TGTGCCAGCAGCCCCTTTAGCGGGGGGGCGCAAGAGACCCAGTACTTC. This translates into CASSPFSGGAQETQYF.

This clonotype was seen more than once but under ten times. This sequence joins TRBV13 and TRBJ2-3, with 7 bases identical to TRBD2. Germline CDR1 and CDR2: PRHDT and FYEKMQ (reference sequence). The trim removed 8 bases at V and 4 bases at J, leaving 18 bases unmatched. The CDR3 sequence is 17 residues long. CDR3 coding DNA: TGTGCCAGCTCCCTAGCGGAGGTCAGGTCGGGGTCAGATACGCAGTATTTT. It specifies CASSLAEVRSGSDTQYF.

The chain is built from TRBV18 and TRBJ2-1; D gene unclear. The CDR3 covers 14 residues. In germline, CDR1 is KGHSH, CDR2 LQKENI. V was shortened by 4 bases and J by 5 bases, with 12 bases between the two germline ends. The CDR3 coding sequence is TGTGCCAGCTCACAGGGTATTTCGAACAATGAGCAGTTCTTC. Translated, it gives CASSQGISNNEQFF.

This clonotype occurred a few times. The V and J genes are TRBV7-6 and TRBJ2-3; D ambiguous. The germline V gene encodes CDR1 SGHVS and CDR2 FNYEAQ. The CDR3 extends over 13 amino acids. V was cut by 8 bases and J by 1 base, with 10 bases left in between. The CDR3 sequence is CASSAIGTDTQYF. The CDR3 DNA is TGTGCCAGCTCAGCGATCGGCACAGATACGCAGTATTTT.

This chain links TRBV5-1 with TRBJ1-1; unclear D gene. Germline V lookup: CDR1 SGHRS, CDR2 YFSETQ. This CDR3 contains 14 residues. Trimming left V 4 bases short and J 4 bases short, with 14 bases between. CDR3 bases: TGCGCCAGCAGCCCCCTGATGGAGGGCACTGAAGCTTTCTTT. It translates to CASSPLMEGTEAFF.

This clonotype appeared a few times. The V and J genes are TRBV20-1 and TRBJ2-5; unclear D gene. This CDR3 has 12 residues. Germline V lookup: CDR1 DFQATT, CDR2 SNEGSKA (reference sequence). The germline V and J ends were trimmed by 2 bases and 3 bases, with 7 bases remaining between them. This chain's CDR3 is CSARLSEETQYF. The DNA for the CDR3 is TGCAGTGCTAGACTTTCTGAAGAGACCCAGTACTTC.

The genes are TRBV3-1 and TRBJ1-2; TRBD1 agrees at 10 bases. The CDR3 extends over 14 amino acids. CDR1 and CDR2 (germline): LGHDT, YNNKEL (reference sequence). V trimming: 7 bases; J trimming: 3 bases; junction bases outside the gene matches: 5. DNA for the CDR3: TGTGCCAGCACCCATGGGACAGGGGACTATGGCTACACCTTC. This encodes CASTHGTGDYGYTF.

The gene calls are TRBV7-8 and TRBJ2-1, with 11 bases aligning to TRBD2. Looked up from germline, CDR1 is SGHVS and CDR2 is FQNEAQ. The CDR3 length is 16 residues. V lost 5 bases and J lost 0; bases outside the gene matches: 3. The DNA for the CDR3 is TGTGCCAGCAGCCCGGGACTAGCGGTCTCCTACAATGAGCAGTTCTTC. Its protein is CASSPGLAVSYNEQFF.

This clonotype came up a few times. The chain couples TRBV10-3 to TRBJ2-3; D gene unclear. There are 18 residues in the CDR3. CDR1 is ENHRY and CDR2 is SYGVKD in the germline V gene. V shed 10 bases and J shed 0 bases, with 26 bases lying between them. CDR3 bases: TGTGCCACCCATTTCAATGCAGGCAGGCAAATTAGCACAGATACGCAGTATTTT. It yields the protein CATHFNAGRQISTDTQYF.

This clonotype was detected only once. One end of the junction varies from germline; a read error may be responsible. This rearrangement joins TRBV25-1 to TRBJ2-7; D is perhaps TRBD1 (6 bases). The CDR3 totals 15 residues. In germline, CDR1 is MGHDK, CDR2 SYGVNS. The chain's CDR3 is CASSESGTYSYKQYF. The CDR3 bases are TGTGCCAGCAGTGAATCGGGGACATATTCCTACAAGCAGTACTTC.

In the case of this clonotype: The junction does not match germline at one end; this may be a read error. The chain combines TRBV12-3 or TRBV12-4 with TRBJ1-5; 10 bases line up with TRBD1. The CDR3 loop spans 19 amino acids. The CDR3 DNA sequence: TGTGCCGGCAGTTTACGCCGAATACGAGACAGGGGGCCGAATCAGCCCCAGCATTTT. Amino acids: CAGSLRRIRDRGPNQPQHF.

The chain has TRBV29-1 and TRBJ2-1; 12 positions match TRBD1. Germline V lookup: CDR1 SQVTM, CDR2 ANQGSEA. The ends lost 7 bases at V and 8 bases at J; junction bases unmatched: 9. The CDR3 has 14 residues. CDR3 residues: CSGEGQGARDEQFF. CDR3 in DNA: TGCAGCGGAGAGGGACAGGGGGCAAGGGATGAGCAGTTCTTC.

This clonotype was seen a handful of times. The rearrangement links TRBV6-6 to TRBJ1-4; D ambiguous. This CDR3 region has 15 residues. The germline V and J ends were trimmed by 0 bases and 4 bases, with 9 bases remaining between them. The germline gives CDR1 MNHNY, CDR2 SVGAGI (reference sequence). The CDR3 loop is CASSYSAALNEKLFF. CDR3 in DNA: TGTGCCAGCAGTTACTCGGCGGCCCTTAATGAAAAACTGTTTTTT.

The chain couples TRBV5-1 to TRBJ2-4, with TRBD2 as a possible D gene (7 bases). CDR3 length: 16 residues. Germline V gene sequence: CDR1 SGHRS, CDR2 YFSETQ. V lost 0 bases to trimming and J lost 6 bases, with 16 bases between them. The CDR3 DNA sequence: TGCGCCAGCAGCTTGGAAAGGGGGGGCTTTGGAAACATTCAGTACTTC. This codes for CASSLERGGFGNIQYF.

This chain uses TRBV10-3 with TRBJ2-2; tentative D call: TRBD2 (6 bases). The CDR3 spans 14 residues. V was trimmed by 0 bases and J by 6 bases, leaving 8 bases between them. Germline CDR1 and CDR2: ENHRY and SYGVKD. In DNA form, the CDR3 reads TGTGCCATCAGTGAGTCACCGGGAGCCGGGGAGCTGTTTTTT. Its translation is CAISESPGAGELFF.

The DNA of the CDR3 is TGCGCCAGCAGCCTTGGGACAGATGATACGCAGTATTTT. This codes for CASSLGTDDTQYF. The chain combines TRBV4-3 with TRBJ2-3, with TRBD1 matching over 7 bases. This CDR3 contains 13 residues. V was pared by 4 bases and J by 6 bases, with 4 bases of the junction left unmatched. Germline V lookup: CDR1 LGHNA, CDR2 YSLEER.

This rearrangement joins TRBV15 to TRBJ1-6; D may be TRBD1 (6 bases). Germline V gives CDR1 LNHNV, CDR2 YYDKDF (reference sequence). CDR3 length equals 16 residues. V lost 3 bases to trimming and J lost 8 bases, with 17 bases between them. The CDR3, as DNA: TGTGCCACCAGCAGTGGGACGCAGGGGCCGTATTCACCCCTCCACTTT. Protein sequence: CATSSGTQGPYSPLHF. Full variable domain (missing parts from reference TRBV15 and TRBJ1-6): DAMVIQNPRYQVTQFGKPVTLSCSQTLNHNVMYWYQQKSSQAPKLLFHYYDKDFNNEADTPDNFQSRRPNTSFCFLDIRSPGLGDTAMYLCATSSGTQGPYSPLHFGNGTRLTVT.

V usage is TRBV7-9 and J usage is TRBJ1-5, with D hard to call. V was pared by 0 bases and J by 0 bases, with 9 bases between. This CDR3 comprises 16 residues. Germline V gene sequence: CDR1 SEHNR, CDR2 FQNEAQ (reference sequence). DNA of the CDR3: TGTGCCAGCAGCTTAGCTTTCCTTTCTAGCAATCAGCCCCAGCATTTT. Its translation: CASSLAFLSSNQPQHF.

This clonotype was counted at least ten times. The J gene is TRBJ1-5, the V gene TRBV5-1, with D perhaps TRBD1 (5 bases). From germline, CDR1 is SGHRS and CDR2 YFSETQ. Trimming pared 4 bases from V and 7 bases from J, leaving 15 bases between. The CDR3 sequence is 14 residues long. CDR3 sequence reads: CASSPAGGYQPQHF. CDR3 sequence (DNA): TGCGCCAGCAGCCCGGCGGGGGGGTACCAGCCCCAGCATTTT.

The chain recombines TRBV7-9 with TRBJ2-1; 7 nucleotides match TRBD2. The V and J ends lost 1 base and 7 bases, in that order; junction bases with no gene match: 16. CDR3 length: 18 residues. The V gene's germline CDR1 is SEHNR and CDR2 FQNEAQ (reference sequence). CDR3 in DNA: TGTGCCAGCAGCTTAGAAGGGTGGGCTAGCGGTATTGAGAATGAGCAGTTCTTC. Translation: CASSLEGWASGIENEQFF.

The chain is built from TRBV7-8 and TRBJ2-5; D remains ambiguous. The CDR3 loop spans 12 amino acids. V was shortened by 4 bases and J by 5 bases, with 8 bases between the two germline ends. Germline lookup yields CDR1 SGHVS and CDR2 FQNEAQ. The CDR3 reads CASSSDWETQYF. The CDR3 DNA is TGTGCCAGCAGCTCGGATTGGGAGACCCAGTACTTC.

This clonotype was counted a few times. The gene calls are TRBV21-1 and TRBJ1-5. TRBV21-1 is listed as a pseudogene. The CDR3 contains 17 residues. This CDR3 reads CASSPRGGAYSNQPQHF. CDR3 sequence (DNA): TGTGCCAGTAGCCCAAGGGGAGGGGCTTATAGCAATCAGCCCCAGCATTTT.

This clonotype was counted only a few times. The rearrangement uses TRBV6-2 or TRBV6-3 and TRBJ1-1, with 7 bases fitting TRBD1. The CDR3 has 15 residues. The germline CDR1 and CDR2 sequences are MNHEY and SVGEGT. J was trimmed by 6 bases and V by 6 bases; bases with no gene match: 13. CDR3 region: CASRTGTVNAAEAFF. In DNA, the CDR3 is TGTGCCAGCAGAACCGGGACAGTTAATGCGGCTGAAGCTTTCTTT.

This chain connects TRBV12-5 to TRBJ1-1; D is perhaps TRBD1 (5 bases). Germline V CDR1 and CDR2: LGHNT, FRNRAP. The CDR3 spans 15 residues. Trimming pared 0 bases from V and 6 bases from J, leaving 14 bases between. The CDR3 coding sequence is TGTGCTAGTGGTTTGGTGTTGGGGCCCCGGGCTGAAGCTTTCTTT. It yields the protein CASGLVLGPRAEAFF.

This clonotype was counted between two and nine times. This rearrangement joins TRBV6-1 to TRBJ2-7, with TRBD1 matching over 12 bases. Losses at the gene ends were 8 bases for V and 3 bases for J; bases not matched to a gene: 5. CDR3 length equals 14 residues. From germline, CDR1 is MNHNS and CDR2 SASEGT. The CDR3 region has the DNA TGTGCCAGCTCCGGGACAGGGGGCTACTACGAGCAGTACTTC. It specifies CASSGTGGYYEQYF.